This T cell receptor (beta chain) was identified in a study of OX40 agonist ivuxolimab in advanced cancers. Across the whole study: Cohort: 82.7% men, mean age around 60, aged about 20 to 90. Study-wide findings and caveats: CD8+ T cells were the subset that, on average, had more expanded clones than CD4+. Antigen specificity was not determined for the expanded peripheral T cells.

Using immunoSEQ multiplex PCR, the repertoire was profiled, and TCRdb retains in-frame clones only, with some absent. The table records roughly 53,000 clones, more than 70% of them present only once. Note on this clone: Its antigen is not known.

The receptor was derived from an adult with an advanced solid tumor such as melanoma, head and neck, liver or kidney cancer. This specimen consisted of CD4+ or CD8+ T cells sorted from blood, obtained in a trial of the OX40 agonist ivuxolimab.

The CDR3 nucleotides are TGTGCCAGCAACTTTCAGGGAAGCAATCAGCCCCAGCATTTT. This codes for CASNFQGSNQPQHF. This chain connects TRBV27 to TRBJ1-5; D possibly corresponds to TRBD1 (5 bases). The germline V and J ends were trimmed by 7 bases and 1 base, with 11 bases remaining between them. The CDR3 has 14 amino acids. In germline, CDR1 is MNHEY, CDR2 SMNVEV (reference sequence).